These T cell receptor beta chains were read from a single sample in a study of OX40 agonist ivuxolimab in advanced cancers. The assay was immunoSEQ multiplex PCR, and TCRdb's table has in-frame clones only and misses some. Of about 38,000 clones listed, roughly 80% were seen once; the top ten hold about 35%. Sequenced material: CD4+ or CD8+ T cells sorted from blood, taken in a trial of the OX40 agonist ivuxolimab. The receptor source for this set is an adult with an advanced solid tumor such as melanoma, head and neck, liver or kidney cancer. CDR3s include the opening cysteine and the closing phenylalanine or tryptophan. The order of the fields is V gene, D gene, clone size, J gene, CDR3 protein, CDR3 DNA. The D gene is left open where the match is weak. The size field is filled for only some rows; it gives once, few, many or a size class.

TRBV6-1	-	-	TRBJ2-1	CASSSDGGAYNEQFF	TGTGCCAGCAGTTCTGACGGTGGAGCCTACAATGAGCAGTTCTTC
TRBV6-5	-	-	TRBJ2-7	CASSYSSSRGGKYF	TGTGCCAGCAGTTACTCGAGCAGCCGGGGCGGGAAGTACTTC
TRBV6-6	TRBD1	once	TRBJ2-7	CASSSATGGLYEQYF	TGTGCCAGCAGTTCCGCGACAGGGGGTCTATACGAGCAGTACTTC
TRBV7-6	-	few	TRBJ1-5	CASSDGLSNQPQHF	TGTGCCAGCAGCGACGGACTGAGCAATCAGCCCCAGCATTTT
TRBV6-6	-	-	TRBJ2-1	CASKRTESSYNEQFF	TGTGCCAGCAAAAGGACGGAAAGCTCCTACAATGAGCAGTTCTTC
TRBV11-2	-	-	TRBJ1-4	CASGVLNNEKLFF	TGTGCCAGTGGGGTCCTAAATAATGAAAAACTGTTTTTT
TRBV5-1	-	-	TRBJ2-7	CASSLGTGVGWDEQYF	TGCGCCAGCAGCTTGGGCACCGGAGTAGGCTGGGACGAGCAGTACTTC
TRBV19	TRBD2	-	TRBJ2-7	CASSSRTSGKVEQYF	TGTGCCAGTAGTTCCCGGACTAGCGGGAAGGTCGAGCAGTACTTC
TRBV18	-	once	TRBJ1-1	CASSPNPGSSEAFF	TGTGCCAGCTCACCAAATCCGGGTTCATCTGAAGCTTTCTTT
TRBV2	TRBD1	-	TRBJ2-7	CASSAGQGSEQYF	TGTGCCAGCAGTGCGGGACAGGGATCCGAGCAGTACTTC
TRBV30	TRBD1	-	TRBJ1-2	CAWSPRGRGNYGYTF	TGTGCCTGGAGTCCCCGAGGCAGGGGGAACTATGGCTACACCTTC
TRBV6-1	TRBD1	-	TRBJ1-2	CASTQGQVTNYGYTF	TGTGCCAGCACCCAAGGACAGGTGACTAACTATGGCTACACCTTC
TRBV5-6	TRBD1	-	TRBJ2-7	CASSLGAGTGSYEQYF	TGTGCCAGCAGCTTGGGGGCCGGGACAGGCTCCTACGAGCAGTACTTC
TRBV11-3	-	-	TRBJ2-2	CASSLYGANTGELFF	TGTGCCAGCAGCTTATACGGTGCTAACACCGGGGAGCTGTTTTTT
TRBV29-1	TRBD2	-	TRBJ2-3	CSFRGLAGPTDTQYF	TGCAGCTTCCGTGGACTAGCGGGTCCCACAGATACGCAGTATTTT
TRBV7-8	-	-	TRBJ2-7	CASSLERGGDSYEQYF	TGTGCCAGCAGCTTAGAGCGCGGAGGTGACTCCTACGAGCAGTACTTC
TRBV14	-	-	TRBJ2-3	CASSQIGTSTDTQYF	TGTGCCAGCAGCCAGATCGGGACTAGCACAGATACGCAGTATTTT
TRBV6-5	-	once	TRBJ2-2	CASSYRVSHGELFF	TGTGCCAGCAGTTACAGGGTTTCGCACGGGGAGCTGTTTTTT
TRBV19	-	-	TRBJ1-1	CASSIGTVYTEAFF	TGTGCCAGTAGTATTGGGACGGTTTACACTGAAGCTTTCTTT
TRBV28	-	-	TRBJ1-5	CASSPIGGDQPQHF	TGTGCCAGCAGTCCCATAGGGGGTGATCAGCCCCAGCATTTT
TRBV19	-	-	TRBJ2-5	CASSMVQGETQYF	TGTGCCAGTAGTATGGTTCAGGGAGAGACCCAGTACTTC
TRBV2	-	-	TRBJ1-6	CASREGAKSYNSPLHF	TGTGCCAGCCGGGAAGGGGCTAAGTCCTATAATTCACCCCTCCACTTT
TRBV15	-	few	TRBJ2-7	CATSMGLPTYEQYF	TGTGCCACCAGCATGGGACTTCCGACCTACGAGCAGTACTTC
TRBV5-1	-	few	TRBJ2-2	CASSSSGTGNTGELFF	TGCGCCAGCAGCTCGTCCGGGACGGGAAACACCGGGGAGCTGTTTTTT
TRBV13	TRBD1	-	TRBJ1-3	CASSQGDRASSGNTIYF	TGTGCCAGCAGCCAGGGGGACCGAGCCTCCTCTGGAAACACCATATATTTT
TRBV5-1	TRBD1	once	TRBJ1-2	CASSPQTGIYGYTF	TGCGCCAGCAGCCCCCAGACAGGGATCTATGGCTACACCTTC
TRBV9	-	-	TRBJ2-5	CASSVQGGQETQYF	TGTGCCAGCAGCGTCCAGGGGGGGCAGGAGACCCAGTACTTC
TRBV6-1	TRBD1	-	TRBJ1-1	CASSSSTGGETEAFF	TGTGCCAGCAGTTCGTCGACAGGGGGCGAAACTGAAGCTTTCTTT